This T cell receptor (beta chain) was sequenced in a study of cytomegalovirus exposure and HLA in healthy donors (dated by TCRdb to about 2017). Background on the whole study: A later analysis indicated that the 95 to 150 validation repertoires were generated on the platform also employed for the 600 to 750 repertoires of the first cohort. The aim of the study was to test whether cataloging public T cell receptors could identify signatures of past pathogen exposure. Besides the first cohort of around 670 subjects, a separate validation cohort made up of 120 or so different subjects was used. The study combined high-throughput TCR immunosequencing, statistical association of individual TCRs with disease status, and machine learning to predict cytomegalovirus infection status.

Library method: the immunoSEQ multiplex PCR assay. As for the original processing: A statistical classification framework was developed to diagnose cytomegalovirus status using the catalog of TCR beta chain sequences. TCRdb took this table from immuneACCESS and kept in-frame rearrangements with V and J called. Such tables lack part of the clones; where checked against another copy, unresolved V genes explain under half of the gap, and the rest is unexplained. The V and J calls and the clone size are those of that table, but D and trimming were determined from the DNA. Recorded for this sample are about 120,000 clones; roughly 88% of them occurred a single time. The ten largest clones represent around 2% of the sample. Findings and caveats that apply to the study as a whole: A later analysis lacked HLA typing for the validation cohort, so it scored co-occurrence in that cohort across all 110 or so repertoires. Most TCR sequences were observed very rarely across donors, whereas some public TCRs were present in many individuals. In a later analysis, TCRs clustered in the first cohort were found to also tend to co-occur in the 120 or so validation repertoires, with 90% to 95% of cluster scores above 0. The classifier was reported to diagnose cytomegalovirus status with high specificity and sensitivity in both the original and validation cohorts. Three of the identified cytomegalovirus-associated TCR beta chains were confirmed in vitro to be specific for cytomegalovirus antigens. It was suggested by the authors that the approach could potentially be generalized to other disease states and immunological phenotypes. In the study, approximately 150 TCR beta chains were listed as associated with cytomegalovirus.

V is pared back by 3 bases and J by 2 bases, with 7 bases lying between the germline termini. The CDR3 sequence holds 13 residues, the cysteine and phenylalanine included. The DNA shown is the 39-base CDR3, in frame from base 1. CDR1 MNHEY and CDR2 SVGAGI are derived from the germline V gene. The donors belonged to the validation cohort of approximately 130 subjects, which was separate from the approximately 700-subject first cohort. As concerns this clone: Its antigen is currently not known. No clone much larger than this one lies a single base away; base qualities are absent.

This receptor was obtained from a man aged 18 to 35 in good health and CMV-seronegative. Recombination linked TRBV6-5 to TRBJ1-1, with TRBD1 tentatively as D gene (5 bases match). Material: PBMCs. The sequenced DNA is TGTGCCAGCAGTTATCAGGGTAACACTGAAGCTTTCTTT. It codes for CASSYQGNTEAFF.